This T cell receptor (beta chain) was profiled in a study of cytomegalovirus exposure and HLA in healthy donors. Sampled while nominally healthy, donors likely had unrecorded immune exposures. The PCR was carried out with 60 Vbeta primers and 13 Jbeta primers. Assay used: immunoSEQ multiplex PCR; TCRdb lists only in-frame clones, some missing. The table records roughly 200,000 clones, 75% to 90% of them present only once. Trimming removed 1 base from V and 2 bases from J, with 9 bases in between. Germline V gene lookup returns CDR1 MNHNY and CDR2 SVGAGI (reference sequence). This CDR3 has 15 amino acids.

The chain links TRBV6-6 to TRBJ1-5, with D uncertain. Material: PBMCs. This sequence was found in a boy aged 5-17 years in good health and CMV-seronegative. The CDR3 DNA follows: TGTGCCAGCAGTTACTTCGGGGAGGGCAATCAGCCCCAGCATTTT. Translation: CASSYFGEGNQPQHF.